This T cell receptor (beta chain) emerged from a study of cytomegalovirus exposure and HLA in healthy donors. For the study at large: Findings of an earlier analysis included roughly 110 million unique TCR beta sequences from around 180 million T cells.

Vbeta (60) and Jbeta (13) primers were used in the PCR. The method was immunoSEQ multiplex PCR; TCRdb's version includes in-frame clones alone and lacks a portion of them. In the table there are some 180,000 clones, just over 75% of which are singletons. Germline loops: CDR1 MNHEY, CDR2 SVGAGI. Trimming pared 0 bases from V and 7 bases from J, leaving 7 bases between. The CDR3 is 13 amino acids. The study, taken as a whole, reports: The classifier, whose performance was assessed in both the original and validation cohorts, reportedly diagnosed cytomegalovirus status with high specificity and sensitivity. A later analysis showed TCR association rates differing by HLA locus, peaking at DRB1 and lowest at HLA-C.

As concerns this clone: The antigen is not known.

This TCR was sampled from a woman in her fifties or sixties in good health and CMV-seropositive. The rearrangement links TRBV6-5 to TRBJ2-1, with unresolved D. Sequenced input: PBMCs. CDR3 DNA sequence: TGTGCCAGCAGTTACTCGAATCAGAATGAGCAGTTCTTC. This encodes CASSYSNQNEQFF.